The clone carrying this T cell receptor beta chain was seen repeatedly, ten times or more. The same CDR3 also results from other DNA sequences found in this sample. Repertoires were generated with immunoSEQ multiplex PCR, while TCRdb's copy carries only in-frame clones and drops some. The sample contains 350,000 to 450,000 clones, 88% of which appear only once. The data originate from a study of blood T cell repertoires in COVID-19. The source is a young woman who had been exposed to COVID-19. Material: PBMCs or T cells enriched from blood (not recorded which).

The CDR3 loop is CASSPQGGTEAFF. The CDR3, as DNA: TGTGCCAGCTCACCCCAGGGGGGAACTGAAGCTTTCTTT. This chain links TRBV18 with TRBJ1-1; 7 positions agree with TRBD1. The CDR3 sequence is 13 residues long. Germline V lookup: CDR1 KGHSH, CDR2 LQKENI. V lost 3 bases to trimming and J lost 5 bases; unmatched junction nucleotides: 3.